This TCR beta chain was sequenced in a study of T cell repertoires in cytomegalovirus infection. Details on this clonotype: Its specificity is not known.

The CDR3 is 19 amino acids. Germline V lookup: CDR1 MDHEN, CDR2 SYDVKM. Losses at the gene ends were 1 base for V and 8 bases for J; bases not matched to a gene: 20. TCRdb used MiXCR to reprocess the reads, holding one entry per CDR3 protein. The table shows a few hundred thousand distinct CDR3 sequences, with roughly 29% occurring only once. The sequence was collected from a human donor in good health (CMV status not recorded). Some clones in this sample may be carry-over from other donors' samples. This chain uses TRBV28 with TRBJ2-1; 7 bases agree with TRBD2. This sample comprised cultured PBMCs, obtained from culture after CMV antigen stimulation. The CDR3 coding sequence is TGTGCCAGCAGTTTATATTTGGGGGGTCTAGCGGAAAATGGGGATGAGCAGTTCTTC. Protein product: CASSLYLGGLAENGDEQFF.